A selection of T cell receptor beta chains follows, all from one sample in a study of monozygotic twins with inflammatory bowel disease. TCRdb re-called the 5' RACE reads and gives one entry per CDR3 protein, without DNA. The sample data list 200,000 to 250,000 distinct CDR3 sequences. Sequencing was done on a sample of blood. The receptors shown here come from a human donor with ulcerative colitis or Crohn's disease, or a healthy co-twin of an affected twin (not recorded which). The CDR3 runs from the conserved cysteine through the conserved F or W. The order of the fields is V gene, J gene, CDR3 protein.

TRBV7-9,TRBJ1-5,CASSAWGNQPQHF
TRBV2,TRBJ2-1,CASSRQQAGGYNEQFF
TRBV7-2,TRBJ2-7,CASSFRDTSYEQYF
TRBV5-1,TRBJ2-6,CASSRVLLAKTGANVLTF
TRBV20-1,TRBJ2-1,CSSRALKRSGGGGNEQFF
TRBV4-1,TRBJ2-4,CASSQGIAKNTQYF
TRBV7-2,TRBJ2-5,CASSLAVGAPEETQYF
TRBV4-3,TRBJ1-1,CASSPGRGVTEAFF
TRBV2,TRBJ1-2,CASTRQGGGYTF
TRBV18,TRBJ1-1,CASSSRGLTGGNMNTEAFF
TRBV7-6,TRBJ2-3,CASSSRGRRSTDTQYF
TRBV3-1,TRBJ1-5,CASSQEGEPQHF
TRBV7-9,TRBJ1-1,CASSSYRGMNTEAFF
TRBV19,TRBJ2-1,CASSTLQAHALNEQFF
TRBV7-7,TRBJ2-1,CASSLRAAGKFF
TRBV6-2/TRBV6-3,TRBJ1-1,CASSSDRGPNTEAFF
TRBV7-2,TRBJ2-1,CASSLGLAGFNEQFF
TRBV9,TRBJ1-2,CASSVLDRTNYGYTF